The 24 T cell receptor beta chains presented below share a single source sample, sequenced in a study of regulatory T cells in long-lasting Graves disease. HTBI primers from iRepertoire and Arm-PCR of CDR3 regions yielded the TCR beta libraries. MiXCR, run by TCRdb on the multiplex PCR reads, gives a single entry per CDR3 protein. Among approximately 380,000 distinct CDR3 sequences listed, around 20% were seen once. Indicated time point: persistent/refractory GD, antithyroid drugs over 5 years with positive TRAb. The authors made the TCR library using RNA they extracted from PBMCs. The sample consisted of peripheral blood mononuclear cells (PBMCs), taken when the disease was refractory, from a patient treated with antithyroid drugs. Receptor source: a female donor with Graves disease.

This clonotype was seen only a few times. The chain recombines TRBV7-2 with TRBJ2-5; 15 nucleotides agree with TRBD2. Germline CDR1 reads SGHTA; CDR2 reads FQGNSA. The CDR3 has 16 residues. The ends lost 3 bases at V and 5 bases at J; junction bases unmatched: 4. The CDR3 DNA reads as TGTGCCAGCAGCTTGGGGACTAGCGGGAGGTGGGAGACCCAGTACTTC. This sequence encodes CASSLGTSGRWETQYF.

In this sample, this clonotype turned up a few times. V is TRBV30 and J is TRBJ2-2, with D perhaps TRBD1 (6 bases). Germline CDR1 and CDR2: GTSNPN and SVGIG (reference sequence). V gave up 6 bases and J gave up 7 bases, with 15 bases separating them. The CDR3 loop spans 13 amino acids. The CDR3 nucleotides read TGTGCCTGCCCCATTGGGACATTCGGGGAGCTGTTTTTT. It is translated as CACPIGTFGELFF.

The gene calls are TRBV28 and TRBJ2-1, with D maybe TRBD2 (6 bases). The V end lost 2 bases, the J end lost 9 bases, and 8 bases lay between the germline ends. The CDR3 is made up of 12 amino acids. Germline CDR1 MDHEN, CDR2 SYDVKM. In DNA, the CDR3 is TGTGCCAGCAGTTTACTGGGGGGTGAGCAGTTCTTC. It codes for CASSLLGGEQFF.

The gene calls are TRBV11-2 and TRBJ2-7, with 7 bases identical to TRBD1. V lost 6 bases and J lost 2; bases outside the gene matches: 7. There are 14 residues in the CDR3. Germline V gives CDR1 SGHAT, CDR2 FQNNGV. The CDR3 here is CASSRDRTTYEQYF. As DNA, the CDR3 is TGTGCCAGCAGTAGGGACAGAACTACCTACGAGCAGTACTTC.

The chain carries TRBV30 and TRBJ2-7; TRBD1 might be the D (6 bases). The CDR3 is 14 amino acids. V dropped 4 bases and J dropped 2 bases, with 15 bases sitting between them. Germline values: CDR1 GTSNPN, CDR2 SVGIG (reference sequence). This CDR3 reads CAWIDQGRAYEQYF. Here the CDR3 DNA reads TGTGCCTGGATCGACCAGGGGCGGGCCTACGAGCAGTACTTC.

The rearrangement joins TRBV13 to TRBJ2-7; D remains unclear. The V and J ends lost 4 bases and 7 bases respectively, with 11 bases between them. CDR3 size: 12 residues. Germline lookup yields CDR1 PRHDT and CDR2 FYEKMQ (reference sequence). The CDR3 DNA reads TGTGCCAGCAGCTCCCCAGTGGGGGAGCAGTACTTC. Translation: CASSSPVGEQYF.

This clonotype has at least ten counts. The V gene is TRBV3-1, the J gene TRBJ1-2; 10 bases align to TRBD1. The CDR3 length is 13 residues. Trimming cost V 7 bases and J 7 bases; bases outside gene matches: 6. Germline loops: CDR1 LGHDT, CDR2 YNNKEL (reference sequence). The CDR3 DNA is TGTGCCAGCACCCAGGACAGGGGGGGTGGCTACACCTTC. Translation gives CASTQDRGGGYTF.

The chain has TRBV28 and TRBJ2-7; 7 bases fit TRBD1. The CDR3 is 15 amino acids. J gave up 0 bases and V 5 bases, and 7 bases lay outside the gene matches. CDR1 and CDR2 from the germline V gene are MDHEN and SYDVKM. The CDR3 protein is CASSGSYRGSYEQYF. In nucleotides, the CDR3 is TGTGCCAGCAGTGGGTCGTACAGGGGCTCCTACGAGCAGTACTTC.

There are a few counts of this clonotype. The chain uses TRBV14 and TRBJ2-5; no clear D gene. CDR3 length: 14 amino acids. CDR1 and CDR2 (germline): SGHDN, FVKESK. Trimming left V 2 bases short and J 5 bases short, with 12 bases between. In DNA form, the CDR3 reads TGTGCCAGCAGCCAAAACACAAACCGGGAGACCCAGTACTTC. It encodes CASSQNTNRETQYF.

Concerning this clonotype itself: The junction differs from germline at one of its ends, possibly a read error. V is TRBV3-1 and J is TRBJ1-2; TRBD1 aligns across 9 bases. The CDR3 length is 14 residues. In germline, CDR1 is LGHDT, CDR2 YNNKEL (reference sequence). The CDR3 here is CACSQVDRGYGYTF. The CDR3 region has the DNA TGTGCCTGCAGCCAGGTGGACAGGGGCTATGGCTACACCTTC.

With respect to this clonotype: A much larger clone lies a single base off, so this may be a read error. The chain has TRBV7-8 and TRBJ1-2, with D tentatively TRBD1 (6 bases). The length of the CDR3 is 17 residues. The germline CDR1 and CDR2 sequences are SGHVS and FQNEAQ. The CDR3 bases are TGTGCCAGCAGCTTAAGGGAGGCAGGGGCGCGGATCTATGGCGACACCTTC. Protein product: CASSLREAGARIYGDTF.

The V gene is TRBV7-9, the J gene TRBJ1-4; 7 nucleotides agree with TRBD1. V was clipped by 4 bases and J by 8 bases; unmatched bases: 4. Germline V CDR1 and CDR2: SEHNR, FQNEAQ (reference sequence). This CDR3 has 13 residues. The CDR3 is CASSYEQGEKLFF. CDR3 nucleotides: TGTGCCAGCAGCTACGAACAGGGGGAAAAACTGTTTTTT.

The chain employs TRBV7-2 and TRBJ2-5; 11 positions agree with TRBD2. V shed 5 bases and J 4 bases; nucleotides not matched to a gene: 9. CDR1 is SGHTA and CDR2 is FQGNSA in the germline V gene. The length of the CDR3 is 16 residues. Written as DNA, the CDR3 is TGTGCCAGCAGCCCAAATTTAGCGGGAGGGACAGAGACCCAGTACTTC. Translated, it gives CASSPNLAGGTETQYF.

This clonotype was counted only a few times. The chain couples TRBV5-8 to TRBJ2-1, with 8 bases matching TRBD1. CDR1 and CDR2 (germline): SGHTS, YDEGEE. The CDR3 loop spans 16 amino acids. After removal of 0 bases from V and 4 bases from J, the junction contained 6 bases not matched to a gene. The CDR3 protein is CASSLGQGAGYNEQFF. The DNA for the CDR3 is TGTGCCAGCAGCTTGGGCCAGGGGGCGGGTTACAATGAGCAGTTCTTC.

A few counts support this clonotype. The chain carries TRBV19 and TRBJ2-7; D not resolved. CDR1 is LNHDA, CDR2 SQIVND, per germline (reference sequence). CDR3 length equals 12 residues. Trimming took 6 bases from V and 1 from J, leaving 7 bases between them. CDR3 bases: TGTGCCAGTAGCGGCCATTCCTACGAGCAGTACTTC. As protein: CASSGHSYEQYF.

The chain combines TRBV19 with TRBJ2-2, with a weak D call TRBD1 (5 bases). Trimming shortened V by 4 bases and J by 1 base, and 7 bases separated the two germline ends. This CDR3 contains 14 residues. CDR1 and CDR2 from the germline V gene are LNHDA and SQIVND (reference sequence). The CDR3 coding sequence is TGTGCCAGTAGTAAAACAGGGAACACCGGGGAGCTGTTTTTT. It specifies CASSKTGNTGELFF.

This clonotype was seen more than once but under ten times. The genes are TRBV20-1 and TRBJ1-6; 10 nucleotides agree with TRBD1. J gave up 1 base and V 6 bases, and 12 bases lay outside the gene matches. The CDR3 is made up of 18 amino acids. Germline V gene sequence: CDR1 DFQATT, CDR2 SNEGSKA (reference sequence). The CDR3 coding sequence is TGCAGTGCCCTCCTGCCCGGGACAGGGGCTTCCTATAATTCACCCCTCCACTTT. Residues: CSALLPGTGASYNSPLHF.

This chain links TRBV19 with TRBJ2-1; 7 nucleotides agree with TRBD1. The CDR3 is 12 amino acids. Trimming cost V 3 bases and J 15 bases; bases outside gene matches: 8. CDR1 is LNHDA, CDR2 SQIVND, per germline (reference sequence). The CDR3 loop is CASSIGDRVLFF. In DNA, the CDR3 is TGTGCCAGTAGTATCGGGGACAGAGTATTGTTCTTC.

The chain has TRBV6-2 or TRBV6-3 and TRBJ1-1; 9 bases agree with TRBD1. V lost 4 bases, J lost 6 bases, and 6 bases stayed unmatched. Germline V gene sequence: CDR1 MNHEY, CDR2 SVGEGT. The CDR3 has 14 residues. CDR3 sequence (DNA): TGTGCCAGCAGTTCCGCCCGACAGGGGGCTGAAGCTTTCTTT. Protein product: CASSSARQGAEAFF.

This clonotype has just a few counts. The rearrangement joins TRBV29-1 to TRBJ2-5, with 7 positions matching TRBD2. The CDR3 sequence is 13 residues long. Germline CDR1 reads SQVTM; CDR2 reads ANQGSEA. J was trimmed by 5 bases and V by 6 bases; bases with no gene match: 9. The CDR3 nucleotides read TGCAGCGTCACGGGACTACTGATTGAGACCCAGTACTTC. The encoded protein is CSVTGLLIETQYF.

V usage is TRBV10-2 and J usage is TRBJ1-1, with 12 bases fitting TRBD1. The J segment lost 13 bases and the V segment lost 6 bases, leaving 12 bases of the junction unmatched. CDR1 and CDR2 (germline): WSHSY, SAAADI. This CDR3 region has 14 residues. The CDR3 DNA sequence: TGCGCCAGCAGGAGGGGACAGGGGGCGTTAGATGGTTTCTTT. This codes for CASRRGQGALDGFF.

This clonotype was counted ten times or more. The chain joins TRBV5-1 to TRBJ2-7, with D possibly being TRBD2 (5 bases). CDR1 is SGHRS and CDR2 is YFSETQ in the germline V gene. Trimming took off 0 bases at V and 5 bases at J, with 12 bases between the two ends. The CDR3 is 14 amino acids. For the CDR3, the DNA is TGCGCCAGCAGCTTGGATGGGAGAAGGGACGAGCAGTACTTC. Translated: CASSLDGRRDEQYF.

The sample holds many counts of this clonotype. The chain is built from TRBV7-9 and TRBJ2-7; unclear D gene. This CDR3 region has 13 residues. Deletions cut 5 bases from V and 4 bases from J, with 12 bases between. Germline V gives CDR1 SEHNR, CDR2 FQNEAQ (reference sequence). In nucleotides, the CDR3 is TGTGCCAGCAGCCCACCGTCGCAGTACGAGCAGTACTTC. This encodes CASSPPSQYEQYF.

On this clonotype itself: A much larger clonotype is one base distant, so this may be a read error. Here the CDR3 DNA reads TGTGTCAGCACAGGACAGCACACTGAAGCTTTCTTT. Its protein product is CVSTGQHTEAFF. The chain recombines TRBV6-2 or TRBV6-3 with TRBJ1-1; D is perhaps TRBD1 (6 bases). Germline V gene data show CDR1 as MNHEY and CDR2 as SVGEGT. The length of the CDR3 is 12 residues.